This T cell receptor beta chain was identified in a study of cytomegalovirus exposure and HLA in healthy donors (dated by TCRdb to about 2017). Regarding the complete study: In an earlier analysis of fewer than 750 of the donors, about 270 Gb of sequence data and just under 120 million unique TCR beta sequences from about 180 million T cells were reported. Roughly 290 gigabases of sequencing data and roughly 80 million unique TCR sequences made up an early release that covered over 550 HLA-typed donors. Among the approximately 400 genotyped donors, roughly 80% belonged to the genetic ancestry cluster associated with self-reported Caucasian donors. The aim of the study was to test whether cataloging public T cell receptors could identify signatures of past pathogen exposure. The study used immunosequencing to profile the T cell repertoires of more than 650 subjects and linked those repertoires to cytomegalovirus serostatus. A separate validation cohort of over a hundred different subjects was used in addition to the roughly 670-subject first cohort. To predict cytomegalovirus infection status, the study combined high-throughput TCR immunosequencing, statistical association of individual TCRs with disease status, and machine learning. A later analysis re-examined previously published TCR beta repertoires from more than 650 donors and added high-resolution HLA genotyping to investigate patterns of TCR occurrence. Rather than drawing on any new phenotypic data, the later analysis identified candidate immune exposures from TCR beta sequences and the way those sequences occurred across donors. In an earlier analysis of 550 to 700 of the donors, high-throughput TCR beta sequencing was used to judge whether each TCR beta V gene segment behaved as functional or pseudogenic. Alongside the repertoire data, information on donor age, sex, ethnicity and CMV serostatus was compiled. Genome-wide SNP genotypes for about 55% of the 666 donors were used in a later genetic analysis, which treated that subset as a discovery cohort. Every discovery cohort repertoire had been produced on one sequencing platform. HLA typing covered class I and class II loci at four-digit resolution. The number of donors typed differed by locus, with about 629-630 for A, B, C, DRB1 and DQB1, around 520 for DQA1, 600 to 610 for DPA1, and approximately 470 for DPB1. About five DR-DQ haplotypes were treated as single units for association and clustering because of strong linkage in the cohort. On average, roughly 200,000 unique TCR beta nucleotide sequences were sequenced per donor among 398 genotyped donors of the cohort, with around 19% of those sequences being non-productive.

What the authors observed across the whole study: In a later analysis, some 17,000 TCR beta sequences were associated with specific HLA alleles at a false discovery rate of 0.05. In a later analysis, TCR association rates were found to vary across HLA loci, with the most associated TCRs seen for DRB1 alleles and the fewest for HLA-C alleles. Some IMGT-functional V segments, including TRBV6-2 and TRBV6-3, could not be distinguished by the 87-base-pair reads and were therefore excluded. Because some donors lacked HLA typing at each locus, the association tests relied only on the typed subset. When HLA alleles, especially DR and DQ, strongly co-occurred, attributing TCR associations to individual alleles was difficult. A total of about 180 TCR beta chains were listed by the study as associated with cytomegalovirus. In both the original and validation cohorts, the classifier was reported to diagnose cytomegalovirus status with high specificity and sensitivity. In a later analysis, several top co-occurrence clusters were reported to appear linked to parvovirus B19, influenza, CMV and Epstein-Barr virus. In an earlier analysis of fewer than 750 of the donors, most TCR beta V segments were observed in productive rearrangements about 90% or about 30% of the time, broadly matching IMGT annotations. Linkage disequilibrium might explain the correlated functional status among segregating V segments, but an unknown experimental factor could not be excluded. Most CMV-associated TCR beta chains appeared to be HLA-restricted in a later analysis, and the HLA associations seemed to be driven largely by CMV exposure. In a later analysis, HLA-associated TCR beta chains were found to be more clonally expanded and to have lower generation probabilities than equally common non-associated chains. Because counts were too low, 15 or so rarely observed V segments, including chromosome 9 orphons, were excluded from the earlier analysis of 587 of the donors. The only immune exposure information available for the cohort was CMV serostatus. In this cohort, only TCR beta chains were sequenced, and detectable features were limited by the absence of alpha or paired-chain data. A later genetic analysis associated a missense DCLRE1C variant with V-gene and J-gene trimming of TCR beta chains, and an independent cohort replicated the association. Presence/absence analyses assumed roughly uniform sequencing depth across donors, an assumption that may not hold. A further reported finding was that TCR beta sequences accurately predicted the HLA-A and HLA-B alleles for most subjects in the first cohort. A later genetic analysis reported fewer N-insertions in productive TCRs among donors in an Asian-associated ancestry cluster than the roughly 690-donor mean. A few of the identified cytomegalovirus-associated TCR beta chains were confirmed in vitro to be specific for cytomegalovirus antigens. The authors suggested that the approach could potentially be generalized to other disease states and immunological phenotypes. While some public TCRs were present in many individuals, most TCR sequences turned up only very rarely across donors. A cluster of highly shared sequence variants was judged likely to represent a technical artifact of the sequencing pipeline.

Including the terminal cysteine and phenylalanine, the CDR3 comprises 16 residues. The kept DNA is CDR3 alone, 48 bases in frame from the first base. CDR1 and CDR2 are drawn from the germline V gene: MNHNS, SASEGT. At the junction V is shortened by 2 bases and J by 3 bases; bases outside the gene matches: 8. The method was the immunoSEQ multiplex PCR assay. For the multiplex PCR, a mixture combining 60 forward primers for TCR Vbeta segments and 13 reverse primers for TCR Jbeta segments was used. A multiplex PCR assay on genomic DNA amplified the CDR3 region of rearranged TCR beta genes. The amplified TCR beta libraries were sequenced on the Illumina HiSeq System as 87-base-pair reads. As for how the authors treated the data: A later analysis tallied 75 million to 85 million unique TCR beta chains across the 660 or so repertoires, and about 12 million of those chains were shared by two or more donors. To remove PCR and sequencing errors, raw reads were error-corrected and collapsed into unique sequences using a nearest-neighbor algorithm that merged closely related sequences. V, D and J gene segments were assigned by aligning CDR3 sequences to IMGT reference sequences. For a sequence to be retained, at least a six-nucleotide match to both a V gene segment and a J gene segment was required. A rearrangement counted as productive if the CDR3 had no stop codons and remained in frame with V and J, and every other rearrangement counted as non-productive. CDR3 was defined by IMGT convention, running from the second conserved V-encoded cysteine to the conserved J-encoded phenylalanine. The earlier analysis of about 590 of the donors excluded sequences that lacked an unambiguous match to a single V gene segment. In an earlier analysis of some 590 of the donors, V segments were called functional above 56.7% productive rearrangements and were called segregating when the between-donor standard deviation exceeded 5%. A statistical classification framework was built to diagnose cytomegalovirus status from the catalog of TCR beta chain sequences. In a later analysis, TCR nucleotide sequences were compared against IMGT/GENE-DB human TR gene sequences so that V and J genes could be assigned. In a later analysis, CDR3 sequences and most-parsimonious VDJ recombination scenarios were assigned using the TCRdist pipeline. In a later analysis, every TCR beta chain was defined by the combination of its CDR3 amino acid sequence and its V-gene family, and reads without a unique V-gene family were dropped. To address suspected cross-contamination and a sequencing artifact, a later analysis removed a few hundred highly shared, low-generation-probability nucleotide sequences. In a later analysis, a clonal expansion index was calculated for each public chain from normalized within-repertoire ranks of inferred template counts. In a later analysis, generation probabilities were computed using a VDJ recombination model fitted to out-of-frame rearrangements, and the results were checked against IGoR. In a later analysis, hypergeometric tests were used to score TCR-TCR, TCR-HLA and TCR-CMV co-occurrence, with a repertoire-size bias correction applied to TCR pairs. False discovery rates were estimated in a later analysis by permuting HLA or CMV assignments 20 times. In a later analysis, co-occurring TCRs were grouped using DBSCAN, and TCRdist sequence similarity was added for clustering within HLA-allele-positive subsets. Repertoires with fewer than 30,000 or more than 120,000 public chains, plus five repertoires with anomalous nucleotide sharing, were excluded from co-occurrence clustering. TCRdb holds this immuneACCESS table with in-frame rearrangements only. Some clones are missing; in checked studies, unresolved V genes explain under half, and the rest has no known cause. That table is the source of V, J and clone size, and D and trimming were worked out from the DNA. This sample's table has entries for 150,000 or so clones. The top ten hold around 1.7% of the sample.

As concerns this clone: This receptor's antigen is unknown.

The cohort was made up of hundreds of healthy bone marrow donors. All cohort members were sampled while nominally healthy, although unrecorded immune exposures were likely present. The donor tested CMV seronegative and was one of the 352 seronegative cohort members. Each donor provided a peripheral blood sample, and peripheral blood mononuclear cells were used for TCR beta sequencing. The Qiagen DNeasy Blood Extraction Kit was used to extract genomic DNA from the blood cell samples. Material: PBMCs. Recombination linked TRBV6-1 to TRBJ2-7; TRBD1 agrees with 9 junctional bases. The receptor was derived from a woman aged 50 to 60 in good health and CMV-seronegative. The DNA is as follows: TGTGCCAGCAGTGAAATATCCGGGACAGGGAACTACGAGCAGTACTTC. Protein translation: CASSEISGTGNYEQYF.